This T cell receptor beta chain was found in a study of CD8+ T cells in alopecia areata. Study outcomes and limitations: Persistence of many expanded lesional clones was seen in scalp and blood during tofacitinib. Scalp repertoires also include resident alphabeta T cells from normal skin.

It was cDNA, reverse transcribed from extracted RNA, that served as the sequencing template. Clones were sequenced by immunoSEQ multiplex PCR, and TCRdb holds only the in-frame ones, with some missing. The data show 150,000 to 200,000 clones, 40% to 65% seen once. About this clone: The antigen is unknown.

The CDR3 loop spans 14 amino acids. Losses at the gene ends were 4 bases for V and 8 bases for J; bases not matched to a gene: 4. Per germline, CDR1 SEHNR and CDR2 FQNEAQ (reference sequence). This sample's treatment: oral pan-JAK inhibitor, 5-10 mg twice daily. Sampling of alopecia areata patients yielded lesional scalp punch biopsies as well as peripheral blood. Investigators sorted PBMCs to obtain both CD4+ and CD8+ T cells. The J gene is TRBJ2-1, the V gene TRBV7-9; TRBD2 matches 11 bases. The source was CD8+ T cells sorted from blood, collected around week 54, from a patient treated with tofacitinib. This clonotype originated in a human donor with alopecia areata. This chain's CDR3 is CASSSWTSGYEQFF. CDR3 DNA: TGTGCCAGCAGCTCCTGGACTAGCGGGTATGAGCAGTTCTTC.